This TCR beta chain derives from a study of blood T cell repertoires in COVID-19. Cohort 3 recovered donors had two negative PCRs, clearance, or symptom resolution. The CDR3 spans 15 residues. V was shortened by 4 bases and J by 2 bases, with 13 bases between the two germline ends. Germline CDR1 reads KGHDR; CDR2 reads SFDVKD. Authors' analysis steps: Amplification of reference gene primers was used by the study to estimate nucleated cell counts. Method: immunoSEQ multiplex PCR; TCRdb's copy keeps in-frame clones and lacks some. Clonal size and the V and J genes are those of that table, whereas D and trimming came from the DNA. In the table there are 430,000 or so clones, 88% of which are singletons.

The V gene is TRBV24-1, the J gene TRBJ2-5; maybe TRBD1 (6 bases). Sequenced sample: PBMCs or T cells enriched from blood (not recorded which). This clonotype was obtained from a woman in her thirties or forties who had recovered from COVID-19. The CDR3 bases are TGTGCCACCAGTGACTCGACAGGAACACAAGAGACCCAGTACTTC. This codes for CATSDSTGTQETQYF.